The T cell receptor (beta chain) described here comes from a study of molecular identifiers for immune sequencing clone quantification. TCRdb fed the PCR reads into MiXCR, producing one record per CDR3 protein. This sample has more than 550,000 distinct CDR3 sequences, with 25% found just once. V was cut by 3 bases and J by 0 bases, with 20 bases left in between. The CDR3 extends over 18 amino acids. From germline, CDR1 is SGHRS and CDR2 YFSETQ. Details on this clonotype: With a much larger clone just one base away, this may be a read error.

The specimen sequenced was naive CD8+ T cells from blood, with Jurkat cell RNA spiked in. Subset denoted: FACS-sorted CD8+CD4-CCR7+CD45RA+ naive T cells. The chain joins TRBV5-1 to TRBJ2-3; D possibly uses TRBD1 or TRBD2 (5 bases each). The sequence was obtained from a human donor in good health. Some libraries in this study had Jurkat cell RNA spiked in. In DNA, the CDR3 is TGCGCCAGCAGCTCGGGCGGCTACGGGACCAGAAGCACAGATACGCAGTATTTT. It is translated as CASSSGGYGTRSTDTQYF.